This T cell receptor (beta chain) was sequenced during a study of T cell responses to AZD1222 COVID-19 vaccine. Study-level background: Second-dose intervals of approximately 4 or approximately 12 weeks were pooled. General study findings and limits: White British people made up most donors, females outnumbered males, and clonal diversity was possibly underestimated. Among those given AZD1222, only five or six were seropositive at baseline.

Regarding this clone: Its antigen is still unknown.

Data came from immunoSEQ multiplex PCR; TCRdb stores just in-frame clones and leaves some out. The sample has tens of thousands of clones; over 80% are singletons. Germline values: CDR1 SGHRS, CDR2 YFSETQ. The J segment lost 6 bases and the V segment lost 0 bases, leaving 7 bases of the junction unmatched. The CDR3 has 17 amino acids. The material sequenced was peripheral blood, taken on day 0 of AZD1222 vaccination. The TCR sequence derives from an adult in good health. The chain is built from TRBV5-1 and TRBJ2-1; 12 nucleotides agree with TRBD1. DNA for the CDR3: TGCGCCAGCAGCTTGGATGGCAGGGACAGGGGGCTCAATGAGCAGTTCTTC. This sequence encodes CASSLDGRDRGLNEQFF.